The T cell receptor (beta chain) described here comes from a study of tumor-infiltrating lymphocytes in primary liver carcinoma. The CDR3 consists of 13 residues. Germline CDR1 is SGHAT and CDR2 is FQNNGV. Priming with a constant-region primer yielded TCR beta cDNA from around 0.45 ug total RNA. Libraries for TCR beta were built through three nested multiplex PCR rounds, which together made up a slightly modified ARM-PCR procedure. The opening two PCR rounds, around 11 cycles each, paired TRBV1-TRBV30 forward primers with a C-beta reverse primer. A single record per CDR3 protein comes from TCRdb applying MiXCR to the multiplex PCR reads. The repertoire holds about 100,000 distinct CDR3 sequences, with around 71% as singletons. RNA and DNA were co-extracted from about 20-30 mg of unsorted bulk tissue. Cases comprised patients with primary liver carcinoma who received surgical resection.

Sequenced sample: liver tumor tissue from sampling region 2. The subset was: tumor region T2, inferior pole. This sequence originates from a woman in her sixties or seventies with primary liver carcinoma and hepatitis B virus infection. This chain uses TRBV11-2 with TRBJ2-5; D not resolved. The CDR3 DNA reads as TGTACCAACAACTCGACAACACAAGAGACCCAGTACTTC. This translates into CTNNSTTQETQYF. Combining the CDR3 with reference TRBV11-2 and TRBJ2-5 gives the whole variable domain EAGVAQSPRYKIIEKRQSVAFWCNPISGHATLYWYQQILGQGPKLLIQFQNNGVVDDSQLPKDRFSAERLKGVDSTLKIQPAKLEDSAVYLCTNNSTTQETQYFGPGTRLLVL.